Listed below are T cell receptor beta chains from one sample, sequenced in a study of tumor and adjacent non-tumor tissue in lung cancer. TCRdb itself ran the multiplex PCR reads through MiXCR, one entry per CDR3 protein. The table records 200,000 to 250,000 distinct CDR3 sequences, about 76% of them present only once. Material: lung tumor tissue. These TCRs come from a man aged 55 to 70 with non-small cell lung cancer. Each CDR3 is given without its conserved first and last residue. The order of the fields is V gene, CDR3 protein.

>TRBV4-3
ASSQDRTAQETQY
>TRBV29-1
SIDWGTGSFIYGYT
>TRBV7-8
ASTQGADSPLH
>TRBV28
ASSYSGGGGYT
>TRBV5-1
TSSEGTSSEQY
>TRBV20-1
SARMIGGGTEAF
>TRBV5-4
ASSLDRRDPNEQF
>TRBV20-1
SAKETSGWASTDTQY
>TRBV20-1
SANNGPLSERDRQY
>TRBV24-1
ATSDRGQGLPLNYGYA
>TRBV11-3
ASSIKGTEAF
>TRBV29-1
SLRGGPSTDTQY
>TRBV6-5
ASSYGGHPTSTDTQY
>TRBV6-1
ASSEHRAATVAF
>TRBV5-1
ASSLAAPGGRNYNEQF
>TRBV4-1
VSSQAGTGKSEQY
>TRBV6-1
ASRRASTVTQY
>TRBV4-1
ASSQDRAISTGGLF
>TRBV6-6
ASSPGGRHGYT
>TRBV9
ASSLGFRGETQY
>TRBV6-5
ASSYDRGGYEEF
>TRBV29-1
SVSGDSGGSQPQH
>TRBV20-1
CVPDASSYISPLQ
>TRBV7-9
ASSLEQGSYNEQF
>TRBV4-2
ASSQEGLAGRGTQY
>TRBV6-1
ASRPGDSSYKSPLH
>TRBV11-2
TRTLEGYLSGDAIY